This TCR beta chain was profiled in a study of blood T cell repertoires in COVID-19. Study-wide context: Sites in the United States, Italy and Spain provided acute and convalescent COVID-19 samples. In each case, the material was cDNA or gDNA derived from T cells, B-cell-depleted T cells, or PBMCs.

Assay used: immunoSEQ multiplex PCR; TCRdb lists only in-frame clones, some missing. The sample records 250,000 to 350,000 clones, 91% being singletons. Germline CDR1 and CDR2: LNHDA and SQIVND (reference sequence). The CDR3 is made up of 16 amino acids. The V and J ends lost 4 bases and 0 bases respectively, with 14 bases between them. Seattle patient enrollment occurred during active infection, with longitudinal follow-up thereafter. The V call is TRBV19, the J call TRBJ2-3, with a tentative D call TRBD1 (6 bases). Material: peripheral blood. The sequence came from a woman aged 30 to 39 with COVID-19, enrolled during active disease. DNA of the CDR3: TGTGCCAGTAGTACCCGACGGGACACCAGCACAGATACGCAGTATTTT. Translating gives CASSTRRDTSTDTQYF.